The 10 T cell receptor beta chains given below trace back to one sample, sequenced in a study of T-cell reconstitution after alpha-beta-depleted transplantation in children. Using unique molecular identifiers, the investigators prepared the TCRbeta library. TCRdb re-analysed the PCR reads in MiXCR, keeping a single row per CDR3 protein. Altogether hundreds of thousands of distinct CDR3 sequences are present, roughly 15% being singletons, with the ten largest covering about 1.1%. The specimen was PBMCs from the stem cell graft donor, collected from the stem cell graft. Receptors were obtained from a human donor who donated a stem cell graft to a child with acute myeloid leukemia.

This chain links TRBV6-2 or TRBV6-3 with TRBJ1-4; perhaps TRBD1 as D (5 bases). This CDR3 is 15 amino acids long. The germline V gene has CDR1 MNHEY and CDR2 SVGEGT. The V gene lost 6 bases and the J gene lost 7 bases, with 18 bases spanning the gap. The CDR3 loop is CASRDPGPNGEKLFF. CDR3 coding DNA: TGTGCCAGCAGAGACCCGGGACCCAACGGTGAAAAACTGTTTTTT.

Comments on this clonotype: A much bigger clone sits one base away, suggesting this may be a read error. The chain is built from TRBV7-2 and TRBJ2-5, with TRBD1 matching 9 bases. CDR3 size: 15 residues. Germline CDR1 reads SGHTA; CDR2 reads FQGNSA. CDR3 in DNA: TGTGCCAGCAGCCTAGCGGCTGACAGGGGGGAGACCCAGTACTTC. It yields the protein CASSLAADRGETQYF.

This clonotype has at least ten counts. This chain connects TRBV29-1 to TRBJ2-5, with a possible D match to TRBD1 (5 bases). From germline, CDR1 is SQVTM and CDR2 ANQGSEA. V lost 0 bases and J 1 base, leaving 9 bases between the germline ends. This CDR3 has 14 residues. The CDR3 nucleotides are TGCAGCGTTGAAGATGGACATTTCCAAGAGACCCAGTACTTC. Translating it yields CSVEDGHFQETQYF.

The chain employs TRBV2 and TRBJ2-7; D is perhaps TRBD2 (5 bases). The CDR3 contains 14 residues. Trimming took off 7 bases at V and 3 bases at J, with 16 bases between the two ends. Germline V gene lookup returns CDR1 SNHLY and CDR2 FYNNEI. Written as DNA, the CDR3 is TGTGCCAGCACCAGCGGTGTCTACATCTACGAGCAGTACTTC. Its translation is CASTSGVYIYEQYF.

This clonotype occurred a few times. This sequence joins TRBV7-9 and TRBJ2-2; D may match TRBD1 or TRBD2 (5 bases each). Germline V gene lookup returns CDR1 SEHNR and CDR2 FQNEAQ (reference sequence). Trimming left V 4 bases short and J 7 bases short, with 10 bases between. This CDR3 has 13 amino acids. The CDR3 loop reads CASSSSGGGELFF. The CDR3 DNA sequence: TGTGCCAGCAGCTCCTCTGGGGGCGGGGAGCTGTTTTTT.

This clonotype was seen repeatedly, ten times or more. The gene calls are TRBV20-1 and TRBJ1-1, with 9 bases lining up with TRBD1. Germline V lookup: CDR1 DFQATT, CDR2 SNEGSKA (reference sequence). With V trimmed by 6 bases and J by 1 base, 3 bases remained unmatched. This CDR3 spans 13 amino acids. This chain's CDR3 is CSAAGQGNTEAFF. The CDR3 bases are TGCAGTGCAGCGGGACAGGGGAACACTGAAGCTTTCTTT.

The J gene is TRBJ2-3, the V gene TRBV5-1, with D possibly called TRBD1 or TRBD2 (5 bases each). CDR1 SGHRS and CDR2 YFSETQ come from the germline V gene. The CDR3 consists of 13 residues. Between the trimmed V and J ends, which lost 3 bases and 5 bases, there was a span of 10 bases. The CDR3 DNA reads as TGCGCCAGCAGCTACGAGAGGGGAGATACGCAGTATTTT. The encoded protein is CASSYERGDTQYF.

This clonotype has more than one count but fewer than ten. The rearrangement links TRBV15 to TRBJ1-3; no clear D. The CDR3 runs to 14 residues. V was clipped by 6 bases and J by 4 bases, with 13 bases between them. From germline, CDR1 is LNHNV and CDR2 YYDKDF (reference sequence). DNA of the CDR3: TGTGCCACCAGTCGTTTGGGGAGCGGAAACACCATATATTTT. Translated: CATSRLGSGNTIYF.

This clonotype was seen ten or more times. The CDR3 loop reads CSVAREAYNEQFF. The CDR3 DNA is TGCAGCGTTGCCAGGGAGGCCTACAATGAGCAGTTCTTC. The chain has TRBV29-1 and TRBJ2-1, with TRBD2 as a possible D gene (6 bases). V gave up 4 bases and J gave up 2 bases, with 9 bases separating them. Germline V CDR1 and CDR2: SQVTM, ANQGSEA. The CDR3 totals 13 residues.

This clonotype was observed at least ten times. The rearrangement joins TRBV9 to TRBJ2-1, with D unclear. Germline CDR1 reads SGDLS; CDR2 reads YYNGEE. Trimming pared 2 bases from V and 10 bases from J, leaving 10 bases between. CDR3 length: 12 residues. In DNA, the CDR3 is TGTGCCAGCAGCGTGCAGTTTGACGAGCAGTTCTTC. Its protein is CASSVQFDEQFF. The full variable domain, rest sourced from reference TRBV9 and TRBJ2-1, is DSGVTQTPKHLITATGQRVTLRCSPRSGDLSVYWYQQSLDQGLQFLIQYYNGEERAKGNILERFSAQQFPDLHSELNLSSLELGDSALYFCASSVQFDEQFFGPGTRLTVL.